The 26 T cell receptor beta chains below come from one sample, sequenced in a study of OX40 agonist ivuxolimab in advanced cancers. TCRdb's copy holds only in-frame clones and misses some; the assay was immunoSEQ multiplex PCR. The table shows roughly 40,000 clones, with roughly four fifths occurring only once. Sequencing used CD4+ or CD8+ T cells sorted from blood, obtained in a trial of the OX40 agonist ivuxolimab. Receptors originate from an adult with an advanced solid tumor such as melanoma, head and neck, liver or kidney cancer.

The V gene is TRBV9, the J gene TRBJ1-1, with no clear D. The germline V gene encodes CDR1 SGDLS and CDR2 YYNGEE. This CDR3 region has 13 residues. Trimming took 0 bases from V and 4 from J, leaving 7 bases between them. This chain's CDR3 is CASSVEWGTEAFF. The CDR3 DNA reads as TGTGCCAGCAGCGTAGAGTGGGGCACTGAAGCTTTCTTT.

The V call is TRBV7-3, the J call TRBJ1-1; no clear D gene. The ends were cut back, 2 bases at V and 1 base at J, with 5 bases in the middle. Germline V gene sequence: CDR1 SGHTA, CDR2 FQGTGA. The CDR3 is 13 amino acids. In nucleotides, the CDR3 is TGTGCCAGCAGCTTACAAGGGAACACTGAAGCTTTCTTT. This encodes CASSLQGNTEAFF.

V is TRBV6-5 and J is TRBJ2-5, with a weak D call TRBD2 (5 bases). The V end was cut by 5 bases, the J end by 5 bases, with 12 bases between. The CDR3 sequence is 13 residues long. Germline V CDR1 and CDR2: MNHEY, SVGAGI. CDR3 coding DNA: TGTGCCAGCAGTACCTTTAGCGTCGAGACCCAGTACTTC. This gives the protein CASSTFSVETQYF.

The chain couples TRBV6-5 to TRBJ2-5; D may be TRBD2 (5 bases). Germline CDR1 is MNHEY and CDR2 is SVGAGI. This CDR3 spans 13 amino acids. Trimming took 6 bases from V and 7 from J, leaving 15 bases between them. Here the CDR3 DNA reads TGTGCCAGCAGCCGCGACTCGGGGAGGACCCAGTACTTC. This encodes CASSRDSGRTQYF.

The gene calls are TRBV2 and TRBJ1-5, with unresolved D. V dropped 7 bases and J dropped 3 bases, with 10 bases sitting between them. Germline CDR1 is SNHLY and CDR2 is FYNNEI. This CDR3 contains 13 residues. Here the CDR3 reads CASMSQVNQPQHF. The CDR3 coding sequence is TGTGCCAGCATGAGTCAGGTCAATCAGCCCCAGCATTTT.

The rearrangement links TRBV28 to TRBJ2-3, with 7 positions matching TRBD2. From germline, CDR1 is MDHEN and CDR2 SYDVKM. The CDR3 has 14 residues. V lost 8 bases, J lost 2 bases, and 7 bases stayed unmatched. The CDR3 here is CASVRAGITDTQYF. In nucleotides, the CDR3 is TGTGCCAGCGTGAGAGCGGGGATCACAGATACGCAGTATTTT.

The V and J genes are TRBV7-9 and TRBJ2-2; D could derive from TRBD1 or TRBD2 (7 bases each). The CDR3 is 19 amino acids. Trimming took off 2 bases at V and 2 bases at J, with 21 bases between the two ends. Germline V gives CDR1 SEHNR, CDR2 FQNEAQ (reference sequence). CDR3 nucleotide sequence: TGTGCCAGCAGCTTATGGGGGGGTGGACAGGCACGAAACACCGGGGAGCTGTTTTTT. Its protein is CASSLWGGGQARNTGELFF.

This rearrangement joins TRBV19 to TRBJ1-1; D is uncertain. The CDR3 is made up of 12 amino acids. Germline CDR1 is LNHDA and CDR2 is SQIVND (reference sequence). V lost 5 bases and J lost 9, with 13 bases in between. The CDR3 DNA reads as TGTGCCAGTAGTGAGACGTGGGGTAAAGCTTTCTTT. The encoded protein is CASSETWGKAFF.

The chain recombines TRBV10-3 with TRBJ2-7, with D unresolved. From germline, CDR1 is ENHRY and CDR2 SYGVKD. Trimming took off 0 bases at V and 7 bases at J, with 4 bases between the two ends. The CDR3 has 11 amino acids. This CDR3 reads CAISESGEQYF. The CDR3 coding sequence is TGTGCCATCAGTGAGTCTGGGGAGCAGTACTTC.

The chain is built from TRBV19 and TRBJ2-5; 8 bases agree with TRBD1. Germline V lookup: CDR1 LNHDA, CDR2 SQIVND (reference sequence). V gave up 2 bases and J gave up 4 bases; unmatched junction bases: 3. This CDR3 is built from 14 residues. The chain's CDR3 is CASSIQGARETQYF. As DNA, the CDR3 is TGTGCCAGTAGTATACAGGGGGCGCGAGAGACCCAGTACTTC.

With respect to this clone: Relative to the germline gene, one junction end is altered; a read error may explain this. The chain carries TRBV7-7 and TRBJ2-2, with D uncertain. The CDR3 contains 14 residues. Germline CDR1 and CDR2: SSHAT and FNYEAQ (reference sequence). Here the CDR3 DNA reads TGTGCTAGCAGCTTAGTGAGGAACACCGGGGAGCTGTTTTTT. Translation gives CASSLVRNTGELFF.

The CDR3 coding sequence is TGTGCCAGCAGGACCCGCACAGGGGTTGGAAACACCATATATTTT. It is translated as CASRTRTGVGNTIYF. The chain is built from TRBV2 and TRBJ1-3; 7 bases agree with TRBD1. The length of the CDR3 is 15 residues. V trimming: 6 bases; J trimming: 3 bases; junction bases outside the gene matches: 8. From germline, CDR1 is SNHLY and CDR2 FYNNEI. Looking up the rest from reference TRBV2 and TRBJ1-3 gives the full variable domain: EPEVTQTPSHQVTQMGQEVILRCVPISNHLYFYWYRQILGQKVEFLVSFYNNEISEKSEIFDDQFSVERPDGSNFTLKIRSTKLEDSAMYFCASRTRTGVGNTIYFGEGSWLTVV.

J is TRBJ1-6 and V is TRBV14; D is uncertain. Germline CDR1 reads SGHDN; CDR2 reads FVKESK. V gave up 7 bases and J gave up 0 bases, with 10 bases separating them. CDR3 length equals 15 residues. The CDR3 DNA reads TGTGCCAGCATGGTGCGACACTCCTATAATTCACCCCTCCACTTT. Encoded protein: CASMVRHSYNSPLHF.

V and J are TRBV6-1 and TRBJ2-2, with D perhaps TRBD1 (5 bases). The CDR3 runs to 14 residues. V was shortened by 2 bases and J by 6 bases, with 10 bases between the two germline ends. CDR1 and CDR2 from the germline V gene are MNHNS and SASEGT. The CDR3 spells CASSESRVAGELFF. CDR3 bases: TGTGCCAGCAGTGAATCCAGGGTAGCCGGGGAGCTGTTTTTT.

The chain recombines TRBV2 with TRBJ2-5, with unresolved D. Germline-derived CDR1 and CDR2 are SNHLY and FYNNEI. Trimming removed 6 bases from V and 2 bases from J, with 16 bases in between. This CDR3 has 15 residues. This chain's CDR3 is CASRFSVVGQETQYF. Written as DNA, the CDR3 is TGTGCCAGCAGGTTCTCAGTCGTGGGGCAAGAGACCCAGTACTTC.

The chain links TRBV6-5 to TRBJ1-4; a weak D match, TRBD1 (6 bases). The CDR3 is 11 residues long. Germline loops: CDR1 MNHEY, CDR2 SVGAGI. The CDR3: CARGDGEKLFF. CDR3 nucleotides: TGTGCGAGGGGGGACGGTGAAAAACTGTTTTTT.

The chain links TRBV6-1 to TRBJ1-2; maybe TRBD1 (6 bases). This CDR3 has 14 residues. Germline CDR1 and CDR2: MNHNS and SASEGT. Trimming took 0 bases from V and 6 from J, leaving 11 bases between them. The CDR3 nucleotides are TGTGCCAGCAGTGAAGCGCACAGGGTCCATGGCTACACCTTC. This gives the protein CASSEAHRVHGYTF.

The chain combines TRBV11-2 with TRBJ2-7; D might be TRBD2 (6 bases). V shed 8 bases and J shed 1 base, with 18 bases lying between them. CDR1 SGHAT and CDR2 FQNNGV come from the germline V gene. The CDR3 has 15 residues. The CDR3 DNA follows: TGTGCCAGCTTGGAGACGCCGGGAGTTTCCTACGAGCAGTACTTC. Amino acids: CASLETPGVSYEQYF.

The chain is built from TRBV6-6 and TRBJ1-2; D is uncertain. From germline, CDR1 is MNHNY and CDR2 SVGAGI (reference sequence). V was pared by 7 bases and J by 8 bases, with 17 bases between. The CDR3 covers 13 residues. The CDR3 here is CASTPRQYGGYTF. The CDR3 DNA follows: TGTGCCAGCACCCCCCGGCAGTACGGCGGCTACACCTTC.

The J gene is TRBJ2-5, the V gene TRBV21-1; the table names TRBD1, a call not compared with the DNA. TRBV21-1 is annotated as a pseudogene. CDR3 length: 13 residues. DNA for the CDR3: TGTGCCAGCAGATGGGCCGCACAAGAGACCCAGTACTTC. Residues: CASRWAAQETQYF.

The V and J genes are TRBV19 and TRBJ2-7, with 8 bases aligning to TRBD1. The V gene's germline CDR1 is LNHDA and CDR2 SQIVND (reference sequence). J lost 6 bases, V lost 7 bases, and 20 bases had no gene match. The CDR3 is made up of 17 amino acids. DNA of the CDR3: TGTGCCAGTACCGGCCGAACGGGGACAGGCATGGTTCCCGAGCAGTACTTC. It translates to CASTGRTGTGMVPEQYF.

The chain combines TRBV28 with TRBJ1-6; no clear D. Germline CDR1 is MDHEN and CDR2 is SYDVKM. CDR3 length: 13 amino acids. Trimming took off 3 bases at V and 7 bases at J, with 7 bases between the two ends. This chain's CDR3 is CASSFFVNSPLHF. The DNA of the CDR3 is TGTGCCAGCAGTTTTTTTGTGAATTCACCCCTCCACTTT.

This clone was seen a single time. In DNA, the CDR3 is TGTGCCAGCAGCTCAAGGACAGGGCTCGAGGAGACCCAGTACTTC. This gives the protein CASSSRTGLEETQYF. The genes are TRBV7-6 and TRBJ2-5, with 8 bases aligning to TRBD1. Germline V lookup: CDR1 SGHVS, CDR2 FNYEAQ. J was trimmed by 5 bases and V by 4 bases; bases with no gene match: 9. The CDR3 has 15 residues.

This clone came up once. This chain links TRBV27 with TRBJ2-1, with 8 bases aligning to TRBD2. J gave up 0 bases and V 4 bases, and 11 bases lay outside the gene matches. Germline V gives CDR1 MNHEY, CDR2 SMNVEV (reference sequence). CDR3 length: 18 amino acids. Here the CDR3 reads CASSSHPGGKSSYNEQFF. DNA of the CDR3: TGTGCCAGCAGTTCCCACCCGGGGGGGAAGAGCTCCTACAATGAGCAGTTCTTC.

The V call is TRBV5-1, the J call TRBJ2-3, with D possibly being TRBD2 (5 bases). This CDR3 region has 15 residues. The germline V and J ends were trimmed by 0 bases and 4 bases, with 12 bases remaining between them. The V gene's germline CDR1 is SGHRS and CDR2 YFSETQ. The CDR3 sequence: CASSLAASLPDTQYF. DNA for the CDR3: TGCGCCAGCAGCTTGGCCGCTAGCCTCCCAGATACGCAGTATTTT.

V and J are TRBV28 and TRBJ1-5, with a tentative D call TRBD1 (5 bases). Germline V lookup: CDR1 MDHEN, CDR2 SYDVKM. The V gene lost 10 bases and the J gene lost 5 bases, with 27 bases spanning the gap. The CDR3 consists of 17 residues. CDR3 region: CATSSLWGRSSDQPQHF. The CDR3 DNA follows: TGTGCCACCTCCTCTTTATGGGGCAGGTCAAGCGATCAGCCCCAGCATTTT.